The entry below gives a single T cell receptor beta chain sequence along with its context. Other nucleotide sequences in the sample specify the same CDR3. In the study's own analysis: How many nucleated cells were present was estimated from reference gene primer amplification. Generated by immunoSEQ multiplex PCR, the TCRdb table keeps only in-frame clones and is missing some. That table supplies the V and J calls and clone size; D and trimming were determined from the DNA. Among a few hundred thousand clones listed, roughly 79% were seen once. The data were taken from a study of blood T cell repertoires in COVID-19. This CDR3 region has 13 residues. The junction had 2 bases not matched to a gene; V was cut back by 3 bases and J by 5 bases. Germline V lookup: CDR1 SGHDN, CDR2 FVKESK.

The receptor's source is a man aged 40-50 years who had recovered from COVID-19. What was sequenced was PBMCs or T cells enriched from blood (not recorded which). The V and J genes are TRBV14 and TRBJ1-2; 8 bases align to TRBD1. The CDR3, as DNA: TGTGCCAGCAGCCACGACAGGGGATATGGCTACACCTTC. Amino acid sequence: CASSHDRGYGYTF.